These 10 T cell receptor beta chains were sequenced from one sample in a study of T-cell memory formation after mild COVID-19. TCRdb used MiXCR to reprocess the 5' RACE reads, holding one entry per CDR3 protein. The sample records 450,000 to 650,000 distinct CDR3 sequences, around 20% being singletons. Sample: PBMCs or a T cell subset sorted from them (not recorded which). Receptor source: an adult woman who had mild COVID-19 (a few samples of this study predate the infection). Cell type and time point are not known.

This clonotype was seen a handful of times. The chain carries TRBV7-8 and TRBJ2-3; 10 nucleotides align to TRBD1. V lost 8 bases to trimming and J lost 3 bases; unmatched junction nucleotides: 8. Germline-derived CDR1 and CDR2 are SGHVS and FQNEAQ. This CDR3 is built from 15 residues. The CDR3 is CASGKDRGRTDTQYF. CDR3 DNA sequence: TGTGCCAGCGGTAAAGACAGGGGGCGGACAGATACGCAGTATTTT.

This chain links TRBV6-1 with TRBJ2-7, with 8 bases identical to TRBD1. V lost 3 bases, J lost 5 bases, and 6 bases stayed unmatched. From germline, CDR1 is MNHNS and CDR2 SASEGT. CDR3 length: 14 amino acids. The CDR3 nucleotides read TGTGCCAGCAGTGACCACAGGGGGAGCGACGAGCAGTACTTC. Protein product: CASSDHRGSDEQYF.

This clonotype was seen a few times. The V call is TRBV7-8, the J call TRBJ2-1; 9 positions match TRBD1. Germline CDR1 is SGHVS and CDR2 is FQNEAQ. With 2 bases clipped from V and 5 bases from J, the junction kept 10 bases outside the gene matches. The CDR3 extends over 17 amino acids. For the CDR3, the DNA is TGTGCCAGCAGCTTACCGGTCCGGGACAGGGATGACAATGAGCAGTTCTTC. This encodes CASSLPVRDRDDNEQFF.

The genes are TRBV12-3 or TRBV12-4 and TRBJ2-1, with TRBD2 matching 8 bases. CDR3 length equals 15 residues. The V segment lost 3 bases and the J segment 3 bases; nucleotides outside the gene matches: 4. The DNA of the CDR3 is TGTGCCAGCAGTTTCCGGGAGGGCCTCTACAATGAGCAGTTCTTC. Translated: CASSFREGLYNEQFF.

The sample holds a few counts of this clonotype. The CDR3: CASATYLTSGGPLLFF. The CDR3 region has the DNA TGTGCCAGCGCCACCTACCTGACTAGCGGGGGGCCCCTGCTGTTCTTC. The rearrangement uses TRBV7-2 and TRBJ2-1; 13 bases match TRBD2. V shed 8 bases and J 15 bases; nucleotides not matched to a gene: 19. Looked up from germline, CDR1 is SGHTA and CDR2 is FQGNSA. The CDR3 has 16 residues.

This clonotype was seen ten or more times. The junction differs from germline at one of its ends, possibly a read error. The V gene is TRBV12-3 or TRBV12-4, the J gene TRBJ2-1; D ambiguous. The length of the CDR3 is 9 residues. CDR3 nucleotides: TGTGCCAGCAGTTTCCCTCTAGTCTTC. Amino acids: CASSFPLVF.

V is TRBV20-1 and J is TRBJ2-3; no definite D call. Trimming cost V 4 bases and J 1 base, with 12 bases left between them. The CDR3 is 14 residues long. CDR1 is DFQATT and CDR2 is SNEGSKA in the germline V gene (reference sequence). For the CDR3, the DNA is TGCAGTGCTAAGTTCAGAGCTCGCACAGATACGCAGTATTTT. Translating it yields CSAKFRARTDTQYF.

V gene TRBV3-1 combines with J gene TRBJ2-3; 9 positions match TRBD2. This CDR3 is 14 amino acids long. V shed 7 bases and J 5 bases; nucleotides not matched to a gene: 7. The germline V gene has CDR1 LGHDT and CDR2 YNNKEL (reference sequence). The CDR3 protein is CASKAGGAKDTQYF. CDR3 bases: TGTGCCAGCAAGGCGGGAGGGGCCAAAGATACGCAGTATTTT.

This chain connects TRBV6-1 to TRBJ2-7, with D uncertain. CDR3 length: 13 residues. The ends were cut back, 0 bases at V and 5 bases at J, with 8 bases in the middle. Germline CDR1 reads MNHNS; CDR2 reads SASEGT. The CDR3 coding sequence is TGTGCCAGCAGTGAAGCGCTGTCGCACGAGCAGTACTTC. Encoded protein: CASSEALSHEQYF.

This sequence joins TRBV29-1 and TRBJ2-3; the D gene is possibly TRBD1 (6 bases). V was pared by 0 bases and J by 2 bases, with 12 bases between. Germline lookup yields CDR1 SQVTM and CDR2 ANQGSEA. The CDR3 spans 15 residues. CDR3 nucleotide sequence: TGCAGCGTTGAAGATTGGGGGACAAACACAGATACGCAGTATTTT. This gives the protein CSVEDWGTNTDTQYF.